This TCR beta chain was captured in a study of cytomegalovirus exposure and HLA in healthy donors (dated by TCRdb to the late 2010s). Regarding the study in general: In an earlier analysis of around 540 of the donors, 276 Gb of sequence data and 120 million or so unique TCR beta sequences from about 179 million T cells were reported. The aim of the study was to test whether cataloging public T cell receptors could identify signatures of past pathogen exposure. HLA typing included class I and class II loci at four-digit resolution. In an earlier analysis of 550 to 700 of the donors, high-throughput TCR beta sequencing was used to judge whether each TCR beta V gene segment behaved as functional or pseudogenic. In addition to the first cohort of 666 subjects, a separate validation cohort of approximately 130 different subjects was used. Among several hundred genotyped donors of the cohort, an average of roughly 230,000 unique TCR beta nucleotide sequences was sequenced per donor, of which roughly 17% were non-productive. Genome-wide SNP genotypes for about 55% of the roughly 670 donors were used in a later genetic analysis, which treated that subset as a discovery cohort. The study combined high-throughput TCR immunosequencing, statistical association of individual TCRs with disease status, and machine learning to predict cytomegalovirus infection status. To study patterns of TCR occurrence, a later analysis re-analyzed previously published TCR beta repertoires from 700 or so donors and added high-resolution HLA genotyping. Using immunosequencing, the study profiled T cell repertoires from about 650 subjects and related those repertoires to cytomegalovirus serostatus. Around 300 gigabases of sequencing data and 78 million or so unique TCR sequences were included in an early release covering 500 to 750 HLA-typed donors. Roughly 5 DR-DQ haplotypes were handled as single units for association and clustering, since linkage in the cohort was strong. All discovery cohort repertoires had been generated using a single sequencing platform. The genetic ancestry cluster associated with self-reported Caucasian donors included around four fifths of the 350 to 500 genotyped donors. The later analysis used no new phenotypic data to find candidate immune exposures, relying instead on TCR beta sequences and their occurrence across donors. Typing coverage varied by locus: roughly 620-630 donors for A, B, C, DRB1 and DQB1; approximately 520 for DQA1; more than 600 for DPA1; fewer than 480 for DPB1. Alongside the repertoire data, information on donor age, sex, ethnicity and CMV serostatus was compiled.

In total, roughly 670 healthy bone marrow donors made up the cohort. Cohort members were all nominally healthy when sampled, although unrecorded immune exposures were likely present. The donor tested CMV seronegative and was one of the 352 seronegative cohort members. A peripheral blood sample was collected from each donor, and TCR beta sequencing was performed on peripheral blood mononuclear cells. Genomic DNA extraction from the blood cell samples was performed with the Qiagen DNeasy Blood Extraction Kit. What the research found in general, with its limitations: A later genetic analysis associated a missense DCLRE1C variant with V-gene and J-gene trimming of TCR beta chains, and an independent cohort replicated the association. Only TCR beta chains were sequenced in this cohort, and the absence of alpha or paired-chain data limited detectable features. When HLA alleles, especially DR and DQ, strongly co-occurred, TCR associations were difficult to assign to individual alleles. An earlier analysis of approximately 500 of the donors showed that most TCR beta V segments appeared in productive rearrangements either about 87% or about 30% of the time, which broadly matched IMGT annotations. For the cohort, immune exposure information was limited to CMV serostatus. In a later analysis, HLA-associated TCR beta chains showed more clonal expansion and lower generation probabilities than non-associated chains that were equally common. The sequencing pipeline was judged likely to have produced a cluster of highly shared sequence variants as a technical artifact. Linkage disequilibrium might explain the correlated functional status among segregating V segments, but an unknown experimental factor could not be excluded. A further reported finding was that TCR beta sequences accurately predicted the HLA-A and HLA-B alleles for most subjects in the first cohort. Cytomegalovirus status was reported to be diagnosed by the classifier with high specificity and sensitivity in both the original and validation cohorts. In the study, about 150 TCR beta chains were listed as associated with cytomegalovirus. In vitro tests confirmed that three of the cytomegalovirus-associated TCR beta chains recognize cytomegalovirus antigens. According to a later analysis, parvovirus B19, influenza, CMV and Epstein-Barr virus appeared linked to several top co-occurrence clusters. The presence/absence analyses assumed that sequencing depth was roughly uniform across donors, and that assumption may not be true. Because counts were too low, roughly 17 rarely observed V segments, including chromosome 9 orphons, were left out of the earlier analysis of about 500 of the donors. While some public TCRs were present in many individuals, most TCR sequences turned up only very rarely across donors. At a false discovery rate of 0.05, a later analysis linked 16,951 TCR beta sequences to specific HLA alleles. According to a later genetic analysis, donors in an Asian-associated ancestry cluster had fewer N-insertions in productive TCRs than the roughly 660-donor mean. In a later analysis, TCR association rates were found to vary across HLA loci, with the most associated TCRs seen for DRB1 alleles and the fewest for HLA-C alleles. A later analysis found that most CMV-associated TCR beta chains appeared HLA-restricted, with HLA associations seemingly driven largely by CMV exposure. It was suggested by the authors that the approach could potentially be generalized to other disease states and immunological phenotypes. The 87-base-pair reads could not distinguish some IMGT-functional V segments, including TRBV6-2 and TRBV6-3, so those segments were excluded. HLA typing was unavailable for some donors at each locus, so association tests used only the typed subset.

Library generation was performed with the immunoSEQ multiplex PCR assay. For the multiplex PCR, a mixture combining 60 forward primers for TCR Vbeta segments and 13 reverse primers for TCR Jbeta segments was used. The CDR3 region of rearranged TCR beta genes was amplified from genomic DNA by a multiplex PCR assay. The amplified TCR beta libraries were sequenced on the Illumina HiSeq System as 87-base-pair reads. The authors processed their data as follows. A later analysis counted approximately 74 million unique TCR beta chains across the roughly 700 repertoires, and about 10 million of these chains were shared by at least two donors. Raw reads were error-corrected and collapsed into unique sequences by a nearest-neighbor algorithm in which closely related sequences were merged to remove PCR and sequencing errors. Alignment of CDR3 sequences to IMGT reference sequences was used to assign V, D and J gene segments. For a sequence to be retained, a match of at least six nucleotides to both a V gene segment and a J gene segment was required. A rearrangement counted as productive if the CDR3 had no stop codons and remained in frame with V and J, and every other rearrangement counted as non-productive. CDR3 was defined by IMGT convention, running from the second conserved V-encoded cysteine to the conserved J-encoded phenylalanine. The earlier analysis of about 640 of the donors excluded any sequence lacking an unambiguous match to a single V gene segment. An earlier analysis of 587 of the donors called V segments functional above 56.7% productive rearrangements and segregating when the between-donor standard deviation exceeded 5%. A statistical classification framework was developed to diagnose cytomegalovirus status using the catalog of TCR beta chain sequences. V and J gene assignment, in a later analysis, came from comparing TCR nucleotide sequences with IMGT/GENE-DB human TR gene sequences. In a later analysis, CDR3 sequences and most-parsimonious VDJ recombination scenarios were assigned using the TCRdist pipeline. In a later analysis, each TCR beta chain was defined by its CDR3 amino acid sequence together with its V-gene family, and reads lacking a unique V-gene family were excluded. In a later analysis, 450 to 600 highly shared, low-generation-probability nucleotide sequences were removed to address suspected cross-contamination and a sequencing artifact. In a later analysis, a clonal expansion index was calculated for each public chain from normalized within-repertoire ranks of inferred template counts. In a later analysis, generation probabilities were computed using a VDJ recombination model fitted to out-of-frame rearrangements, and the results were checked against IGoR. In a later analysis, hypergeometric tests were used to score TCR-TCR, TCR-HLA and TCR-CMV co-occurrence, with a repertoire-size bias correction applied to TCR pairs. To estimate false discovery rates, a later analysis permuted the HLA or CMV assignments 20 times. A later analysis grouped co-occurring TCRs with DBSCAN, adding TCRdist sequence similarity when clustering within HLA-allele-positive subsets. Repertoires with fewer than 30,000 or more than 120,000 public chains were left out of co-occurrence clustering, as were five repertoires with anomalous nucleotide sharing. TCRdb mirrors the immuneACCESS table, restricted to in-frame sequences. Some clones are absent from its copies; in checked studies, under half trace to an unresolved V gene, and the reason for the others is unknown. Clone size and the V and J calls come from that table; the DNA yielded D and trimming. The sample records about 140,000 clones, 60% to 80% of which are singletons. The top ten hold approximately 1.8% of the sample.

There are 14 amino acids in the CDR3, from cysteine to phenylalanine inclusive. Just the 42-base CDR3 DNA is kept, in frame starting at base 1. V drops 2 bases and J drops 0 bases, leaving 6 bases in between. CDR1 and CDR2 are read off the germline V gene as MDHEN and SYDVKM. Worth noting for this clone: What antigen it recognizes has not been identified. Per-base quality was not reported, and no clone a single base away is much larger than it.

Recombination connected TRBV28 to TRBJ2-3; the D gene is possibly TRBD1, with 6 bases matching. Specimen: PBMCs. The clonotype was recovered from a woman in her thirties in good health and CMV-seronegative. The encoded CDR3 is CASSLTGSTDTQYF. The DNA sequence follows: TGTGCCAGCAGTTTAACAGGGAGCACAGATACGCAGTATTTT.